What follows describes a single T cell receptor beta chain. As originally analysed: Amplification with reference gene primers provided the estimates of nucleated cell counts. TCRdb's table, derived via immunoSEQ multiplex PCR, lists solely in-frame clones and lacks some. V and J calls and clone size are copied from that table; D and trimming were computed from the DNA. The table records roughly 62,000 clones, roughly 80% of them present only once. Seattle patients were enrolled while actively infected and followed longitudinally. This entry belongs to a study of blood T cell repertoires in COVID-19. Overall study: Italy, Spain and the United States were the sources of the convalescent and acute COVID-19 samples. Nucleic acid was either cDNA or gDNA, and it came from T cells, B-cell-depleted T cells, or PBMCs.

Looked up from germline, CDR1 is LNHNV and CDR2 is YYDKDF (reference sequence). CDR3 length: 14 residues. With V trimmed by 6 bases and J by 4 bases, 5 bases remained unmatched. Sample: peripheral blood. This receptor was identified in a man aged 80 or over with COVID-19, enrolled during active disease. J is TRBJ2-4 and V is TRBV15; 8 nucleotides match TRBD1. CDR3 nucleotides: TGTGCCACCAGTGGACAGGGAAGTAAAAACATTCAGTACTTC. Translating it yields CATSGQGSKNIQYF.